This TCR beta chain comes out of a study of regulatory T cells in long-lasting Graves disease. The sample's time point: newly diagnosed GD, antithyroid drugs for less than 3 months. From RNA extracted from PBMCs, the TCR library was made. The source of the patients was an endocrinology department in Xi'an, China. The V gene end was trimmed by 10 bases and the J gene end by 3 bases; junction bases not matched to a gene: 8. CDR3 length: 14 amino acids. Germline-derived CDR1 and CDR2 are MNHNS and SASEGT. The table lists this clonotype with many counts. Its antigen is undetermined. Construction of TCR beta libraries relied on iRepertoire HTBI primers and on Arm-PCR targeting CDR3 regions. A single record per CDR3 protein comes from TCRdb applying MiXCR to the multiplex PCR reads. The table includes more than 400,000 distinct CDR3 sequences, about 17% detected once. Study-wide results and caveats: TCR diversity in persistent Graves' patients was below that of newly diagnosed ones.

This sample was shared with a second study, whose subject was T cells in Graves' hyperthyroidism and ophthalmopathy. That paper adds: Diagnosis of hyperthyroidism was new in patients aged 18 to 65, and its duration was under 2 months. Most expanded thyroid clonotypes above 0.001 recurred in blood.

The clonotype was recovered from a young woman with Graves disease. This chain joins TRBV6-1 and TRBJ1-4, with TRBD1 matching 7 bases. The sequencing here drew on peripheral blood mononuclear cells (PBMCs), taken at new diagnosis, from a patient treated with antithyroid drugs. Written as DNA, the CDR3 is TGTGCCATCAAAGCCGGGACAGCTAATGAAAAACTGTTTTTT. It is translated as CAIKAGTANEKLFF.